The rows below give T cell receptor beta chains drawn from one sample of a study of blood T cell repertoires in COVID-19. The data were produced by immunoSEQ multiplex PCR, yet TCRdb's version contains in-frame clones alone and is incomplete. This table has 150,000 or so clones, about three quarters appearing once. Sequences were obtained from peripheral blood. The receptors derive from a woman older than 75 with active or convalescent COVID-19. The conserved cysteine and the conserved F or W are not part of the CDR3 here.

v_call,cdr3_aa
TRBV21-1,ASSVHRLRPLH
TRBV19,ASSTTGTVDGEQF
TRBV7-8,ASSITTGSGYT
TRBV27,ASSSGTPNTEAF
TRBV7-6,ASSWTGANYDEQF
TRBV6-5,ASSSQDSPLH
TRBV5-1,ASSVDRGDAF
TRBV2,ASRGRGQGAYEQY
TRBV7-8,ASTGGGGLAATGELF
TRBV5-1,ASSSTRGGDYGYT
TRBV7-9,ASSLDRSDNEQF
TRBV30,AWMFLRRTGGTGELF
TRBV14,ASSRYAGTGALAEAF
TRBV5-5,ASRGQGEKSSYNEQF
TRBV7-2,ASSLPQKSEAF
TRBV5-1,ASSERGFHEKLF
TRBV19,ASSMGQGVTEAF
TRBV19,ATALGTRSRGYT
TRBV7-9,ASRPQVGNTGELF
TRBV15,ATSRVPDRVSVEKLF
TRBV10-2,ASSEFRAGASTDTQY
TRBV19,ASSTPGQGALRSGNTIY
TRBV9,ASSVGLAGFTDTQY
TRBV7-9,ASSAVNTEAF
TRBV13,ASSLYGGGSAF
TRBV7-2,ASSTRLAGESDTQY
TRBV9,ASSVGPTEGNYGYT
TRBV19,ASTGKATLPNYGYT
TRBV4-1,ASSQEWTGTYNEQF
TRBV5-1,ASSKTSGGVNEQY
TRBV18,ASSPTTGQSSYEQY
TRBV19,ASSIGAENTEAF
TRBV7-8,ASSGDRGGYEQY